These 23 T cell receptor beta chains share one sample of origin, sequenced in a study of beta chain features in type 1 diabetes. The authors reverse transcribed all of the isolated RNA, so sequencing captured expressed TCRB transcripts. Assay: immunoSEQ multiplex PCR; the TCRdb copy retains only in-frame clones and omits some. Of roughly 310,000 clones listed, about 10% are singletons. The specimen sequenced was naive CD4+ T cells from blood. The receptors derive from a young woman in good health.

The chain has TRBV11-2 and TRBJ2-7; D gene uncertain. V was clipped by 8 bases and J by 5 bases, with 13 bases between them. The CDR3 consists of 12 residues. Looked up from germline, CDR1 is SGHAT and CDR2 is FQNNGV. CDR3 in amino acids: CASSVSYHEQYF. CDR3 sequence (DNA): TGTGCCAGCTCCGTTAGTTACCACGAGCAGTACTTC.

This clone was detected only a few times. Other DNA sequences within the sample encode an identical CDR3. The genes are TRBV18 and TRBJ2-7; D is possibly TRBD1 (6 bases). CDR3 length: 13 amino acids. Germline CDR1 KGHSH, CDR2 LQKENI. Between the trimmed V and J ends, which lost 2 bases and 1 base, there was a span of 6 bases. The CDR3: CASSPGQSYEQYF. DNA of the CDR3: TGTGCCAGCTCACCAGGACAGTCCTACGAGCAGTACTTC.

The chain links TRBV25-1 to TRBJ2-7; TRBD2 matches at 10 bases. V gave up 3 bases and J gave up 5 bases; unmatched junction bases: 10. This CDR3 comprises 16 residues. The germline V gene encodes CDR1 MGHDK and CDR2 SYGVNS. The CDR3 DNA is TGTGCCAGCAGTGATTCGGCTAGCGGGAGTATCCACGAGCAGTACTTC. Translating gives CASSDSASGSIHEQYF.

This chain links TRBV7-2 with TRBJ1-1; maybe TRBD1 (6 bases). The CDR3 runs 12 residues. Trimming shortened V by 7 bases and J by 6 bases, and 12 bases separated the two germline ends. Looked up from germline, CDR1 is SGHTA and CDR2 is FQGNSA. CDR3: CASTQGISEAFF. The DNA of the CDR3 is TGTGCCAGCACGCAGGGGATCTCTGAAGCTTTCTTT.

This clone was counted only a few times. Other DNA sequences of this sample code for an identical CDR3. J is TRBJ2-5 and V is TRBV28; D is unresolved. Trimming removed 1 base from V and 4 bases from J, with 4 bases in between. Looked up from germline, CDR1 is MDHEN and CDR2 is SYDVKM. The CDR3 spans 12 residues. The CDR3 sequence: CASSLSRETQYF. CDR3 nucleotides: TGTGCCAGCAGTTTATCGCGAGAGACCCAGTACTTC.

The chain carries TRBV27 and TRBJ2-5; TRBD2 agrees at 11 bases. V lost 9 bases and J lost 4; bases outside the gene matches: 1. Germline CDR1 MNHEY, CDR2 SMNVEV (reference sequence). This CDR3 spans 12 amino acids. The CDR3 protein is CASSGRAETQYF. As DNA, the CDR3 is TGTGCCAGTAGCGGGAGGGCAGAGACCCAGTACTTC.

The chain couples TRBV6-1 to TRBJ2-5, with TRBD2 as a possible D gene (6 bases). The J call may not be correct, given that the DNA end is closer to TRBJ2-7. The CDR3 covers 15 residues. Germline CDR1 MNHNS, CDR2 SASEGT. CDR3 nucleotides: TGTGCCAGCAGTGAAGGAACTAGCACATCGTACGAGCAGTACTTC. Its protein product is CASSEGTSTSYEQYF.

This clone was found a few times. The chain employs TRBV2 and TRBJ1-4; TRBD1 is a possible D gene (6 bases). The germline V gene has CDR1 SNHLY and CDR2 FYNNEI. V was trimmed by 4 bases and J by 5 bases, leaving 14 bases between them. CDR3 size: 15 residues. CDR3 in DNA: TGTGCCAGCAGTGGGCAGGGGACCGGCAATGAAAAACTGTTTTTT. Its protein product is CASSGQGTGNEKLFF.

The chain links TRBV15 to TRBJ1-1, with D possibly matching TRBD1 (5 bases). V was trimmed by 2 bases and J by 4 bases, leaving 11 bases between them. The CDR3 runs 14 residues. Germline values: CDR1 LNHNV, CDR2 YYDKDF (reference sequence). The CDR3 loop reads CATSRKGLGTEAFF. The CDR3 region has the DNA TGTGCCACCAGCAGAAAGGGGTTGGGCACTGAAGCTTTCTTT.

The chain uses TRBV30 and TRBJ2-6; a weak D match, TRBD1 (6 bases). The germline V gene encodes CDR1 GTSNPN and CDR2 SVGIG (reference sequence). V lost 6 bases and J lost 0, with 15 bases in between. This CDR3 region has 16 residues. CDR3 DNA: TGTGCCTGCAGGACAGTCCCAAGCTCTGGGGCCAACGTCCTGACTTTC. It codes for CACRTVPSSGANVLTF.

There are a few counts of this clone. The V call is TRBV15, the J call TRBJ2-7, with TRBD1 as a possible D gene (6 bases). CDR3 length: 15 amino acids. In germline, CDR1 is LNHNV, CDR2 YYDKDF (reference sequence). Trimming cost V 3 bases and J 6 bases, with 18 bases left between them. DNA of the CDR3: TGTGCCACCAGCAGGGGGAACAGGGAATCGGGCGAGCAGTACTTC. Translation gives CATSRGNRESGEQYF.

This chain links TRBV7-3 with TRBJ2-6, with D tentatively TRBD2 (5 bases). The CDR3 extends over 14 amino acids. CDR1 SGHTA and CDR2 FQGTGA come from the germline V gene. Trimming left V 8 bases short and J 0 bases short, with 8 bases between. The CDR3 DNA is TGTGCCAGCGGGGAGAGCTCTGGGGCCAACGTCCTGACTTTC. This translates into CASGESSGANVLTF.

CDR3 in amino acids: CASSQDRGGGNTIYF. The CDR3 nucleotides are TGTGCCAGCAGCCAGGACAGGGGAGGAGGAAACACCATATATTTT. The V call is TRBV5-4, the J call TRBJ1-3; the match to TRBD1 covers 9 bases. Unmatched junction bases numbered 6, after V lost 4 bases and J lost 4 bases. There are 15 residues in the CDR3. CDR1 is SGHNT, CDR2 YYREEE, per germline (reference sequence).

In its sample, this clone was seen a few times. The chain carries TRBV10-3 and TRBJ2-7; 8 bases match TRBD1. Per the germline V gene, CDR1 is ENHRY and CDR2 is SYGVKD. There are 13 residues in the CDR3. Trimming at V came to 4 bases and at J to 3 bases, leaving 2 bases not matched to a gene. In DNA form, the CDR3 reads TGTGCCATCAGTGCCAGGGGGCTCTACGAGCAGTACTTC. Residues: CAISARGLYEQYF.

The chain couples TRBV19 to TRBJ2-1; weak D call: TRBD2 (6 bases). The CDR3 is 17 residues long. Germline V gene data show CDR1 as LNHDA and CDR2 as SQIVND (reference sequence). The ends were cut back, 2 bases at V and 1 base at J, with 15 bases in the middle. Here the CDR3 DNA reads TGTGCCAGTAGTATAAAATCTAGCGTCTTTTCCTACAATGAGCAGTTCTTC. Translating it yields CASSIKSSVFSYNEQFF. The entire variable domain, with the rest obtained from reference TRBV19 and TRBJ2-1, is as follows: DGGITQSPKYLFRKEGQNVTLSCEQNLNHDAMYWYRQDPGQGLRLIYYSQIVNDFQKGDIAEGYSVSREKKESFPLTVTSAQKNPTAFYLCASSIKSSVFSYNEQFFGPGTRLTVL.

This clone has only a few counts. The rearrangement links TRBV11-2 to TRBJ1-2; the D gene is possibly TRBD1 (5 bases). V was pared by 2 bases and J by 9 bases, with 10 bases between. Germline assignment: CDR1 SGHAT and CDR2 FQNNGV. CDR3 length: 12 residues. The CDR3 nucleotides are TGTGCCAGCAGCTTATCTGACAGTCGCTACACCTTC. Its translation: CASSLSDSRYTF.

This clone turned up a few times. V is TRBV30 and J is TRBJ2-2; D perhaps matches TRBD1 (6 bases). Germline CDR1 GTSNPN, CDR2 SVGIG (reference sequence). The V end was cut by 7 bases, the J end by 7 bases, with 19 bases between. CDR3 length: 14 residues. The CDR3 reads CASKDGQTFGELFF. Written as DNA, the CDR3 is TGTGCCTCAAAGGACGGACAGACTTTCGGGGAGCTGTTTTTT. The full variable domain, in which reference TRBV30 and TRBJ2-2 provide the parts outside the CDR3, is SQTIHQWPATLVQPVGSPLSLECTVEGTSNPNLYWYRQAAGRGLQLLFYSVGIGQISSEVPQNLSASRPQDRQFILSSKKLLLSDSGFYLCASKDGQTFGELFFGEGSRLTVL.

This CDR3 is CASRTPGGDDTDTQYF. The CDR3 DNA reads as TGTGCCAGCAGGACCCCGGGCGGGGATGACACAGATACGCAGTATTTT. V and J are TRBV28 and TRBJ2-3; tentatively, D is TRBD2 (6 bases). The V end was cut by 6 bases, the J end by 2 bases, with 18 bases between. Germline V lookup: CDR1 MDHEN, CDR2 SYDVKM. The CDR3 covers 16 residues. Together with reference TRBV28 and TRBJ2-3, the CDR3 gives the full variable domain: DVKVTQSSRYLVKRTGEKVFLECVQDMDHENMFWYRQDPGLGLRLIYFSYDVKMKEKGDIPEGYSVSREKKERFSLILESASTNQTSMYLCASRTPGGDDTDTQYFGPGTRLTVL.

This clone was counted a few times. This sequence joins TRBV5-1 and TRBJ2-5; D is unclear. Germline CDR1 and CDR2: SGHRS and YFSETQ. The CDR3 consists of 11 residues. V dropped 5 bases and J dropped 7 bases, with 9 bases sitting between them. DNA for the CDR3: TGCGCCAGCAGTGAATCGGGGACCCAGTACTTC. It specifies CASSESGTQYF.

This chain uses TRBV29-1 with TRBJ2-7, with D perhaps TRBD2 (6 bases). Trimming shortened V by 7 bases and J by 4 bases, and 14 bases separated the two germline ends. Germline V gives CDR1 SQVTM, CDR2 ANQGSEA. The CDR3 spans 12 residues. The CDR3 is CSAATRKYEQYF. The CDR3 coding sequence is TGCAGCGCTGCGACTAGAAAATACGAGCAGTACTTC.

This clone has just a few counts. The rearrangement links TRBV30 to TRBJ2-7; the match to TRBD1 covers 7 bases. Germline V CDR1 and CDR2: GTSNPN, SVGIG (reference sequence). The CDR3 has 14 amino acids. Trimming removed 6 bases from V and 3 bases from J; junction bases left unmatched: 11. CDR3 amino acids: CACRGTRNLYEQYF. In DNA form, the CDR3 reads TGTGCCTGCAGGGGGACACGCAACCTCTACGAGCAGTACTTC.

The DNA for the CDR3 is TGTGCCAGCAGCCGGGGCCCCGGACTATACAATGAGCAGTTCTTC. This sequence encodes CASSRGPGLYNEQFF. The chain employs TRBV9 and TRBJ2-1; D is perhaps TRBD2 (6 bases). V dropped 4 bases and J dropped 4 bases, with 15 bases sitting between them. CDR3 length: 15 residues. CDR1 is SGDLS, CDR2 YYNGEE, per germline.

V gene TRBV28 combines with J gene TRBJ2-2; TRBD1 matches at 10 bases. The germline V gene has CDR1 MDHEN and CDR2 SYDVKM. The CDR3 contains 16 residues. With 6 bases clipped from V and 5 bases from J, the junction kept 9 bases outside the gene matches. The CDR3 region is CASSPNDRGHTGELFF. The CDR3 DNA follows: TGTGCCAGCAGCCCTAATGACAGGGGGCATACCGGGGAGCTGTTTTTT.